One sample yielded the 9 T cell receptor beta chains listed below, sequenced in a study of blood T cell repertoires in COVID-19. Here immunoSEQ multiplex PCR was the method, and the copy in TCRdb shows in-frame clones only, minus some. In the table there are under 80,000 clones, roughly four fifths of which are singletons. Sequenced sample: peripheral blood. Receptors originate from a man aged 50 to 60 with acute or convalescent COVID-19.

CDR3: CASSPHLQTSGLTDTQYF. CDR3 nucleotide sequence: TGTGCCAGCAGCCCCCACCTCCAGACTAGCGGCCTCACAGATACGCAGTATTTT. The chain joins TRBV9 to TRBJ2-3; 9 bases line up with TRBD2. The CDR3 is made up of 18 amino acids. V gave up 4 bases and J gave up 2 bases; unmatched junction bases: 14. CDR1 and CDR2 from the germline V gene are SGDLS and YYNGEE. The entire variable domain, with the rest obtained from reference TRBV9 and TRBJ2-3, is as follows: DSGVTQTPKHLITATGQRVTLRCSPRSGDLSVYWYQQSLDQGLQFLIQYYNGEERAKGNILERFSAQQFPDLHSELNLSSLELGDSALYFCASSPHLQTSGLTDTQYFGPGTRLTVL.

The chain uses TRBV23-1 and TRBJ1-2; D is unresolved. Being an ORF, TRBV23-1 has a function that is uncertain. This CDR3 has 14 amino acids. With 4 bases removed from V and 4 bases from J, the gap between germline ends came to 13 bases. The CDR3 DNA reads as TGCGCCAGCAGTCGCGGGTTTTCTGGCTATGGCTACACCTTC. Its translation: CASSRGFSGYGYTF.

This rearrangement joins TRBV5-5 to TRBJ1-5; possibly TRBD1 for D (6 bases). This CDR3 comprises 14 residues. V lost 3 bases and J 3 bases, leaving 10 bases between the germline ends. The germline CDR1 and CDR2 sequences are SGHKS and YYEKEE (reference sequence). CDR3 amino acids: CASSSDSLNQPQHF. The CDR3 DNA reads as TGTGCCAGCAGCTCGGACAGCCTCAATCAGCCCCAGCATTTT.

The rearrangement uses TRBV18 and TRBJ1-4, with 7 bases aligning to TRBD1. CDR3 length: 15 amino acids. Germline V gives CDR1 KGHSH, CDR2 LQKENI. V lost 1 base and J lost 7; bases outside the gene matches: 6. The CDR3, as DNA: TGTGCCAGCTCACCACAGGGGGCTAGCAGTGAAAAACTGTTTTTT. As protein: CASSPQGASSEKLFF.

The chain is built from TRBV9 and TRBJ2-2; the D gene is possibly TRBD2 (6 bases). The germline V and J ends were trimmed by 3 bases and 1 base, with 13 bases remaining between them. The CDR3 consists of 16 residues. Germline values: CDR1 SGDLS, CDR2 YYNGEE. CDR3 protein: CASSAGSGLNTGELFF. CDR3 in DNA: TGTGCCAGCAGCGCCGGTAGCGGCTTGAACACCGGGGAGCTGTTTTTT.

V and J are TRBV5-8 and TRBJ1-5; perhaps TRBD1 as D (6 bases). The ends were cut back, 6 bases at V and 2 bases at J, with 15 bases in the middle. The CDR3 extends over 15 amino acids. Looked up from germline, CDR1 is SGHTS and CDR2 is YDEGEE. CDR3: CASIPRGGGNQPQHF. CDR3 DNA: TGTGCCAGCATCCCACGTGGGGGCGGCAATCAGCCCCAGCATTTT.

This sequence joins TRBV7-9 and TRBJ2-5, with TRBD1 identical over 9 bases. CDR3 size: 18 residues. CDR1 and CDR2 from the germline V gene are SEHNR and FQNEAQ (reference sequence). The J segment lost 1 base and the V segment lost 3 bases, leaving 12 bases of the junction unmatched. CDR3 nucleotides: TGTGCCAGCAGCTTCCCTGTCCGGGGACAGGGCCCCCAAGAGACCCAGTACTTC. Its translation is CASSFPVRGQGPQETQYF. The full variable domain, with the rest looked up from reference TRBV7-9 and TRBJ2-5, is DTGVSQNPRHKITKRGQNVTFRCDPISEHNRLYWYRQTLGQGPEFLTYFQNEAQLEKSRLLSDRFSAERPKGSFSTLEIQRTEQGDSAMYLCASSFPVRGQGPQETQYFGPGTRLLVL.

This clone was detected once. The rearrangement links TRBV18 to TRBJ1-2, with D uncertain. V was trimmed by 6 bases and J by 4 bases, leaving 12 bases between them. Looked up from germline, CDR1 is KGHSH and CDR2 is LQKENI. This CDR3 has 13 amino acids. The CDR3 DNA reads as TGTGCCAGCTCGGAACGACTGACCTATGGCTACACCTTC. Its protein is CASSERLTYGYTF.

The chain has TRBV5-1 and TRBJ1-3; D gene uncertain. The ends were cut back, 0 bases at V and 3 bases at J, with 19 bases in the middle. This CDR3 spans 18 amino acids. The germline V gene has CDR1 SGHRS and CDR2 YFSETQ. DNA for the CDR3: TGCGCCAGCAGCTTGGTTGGAGAATCGATGGGTTATGGAAACACCATATATTTT. Protein product: CASSLVGESMGYGNTIYF.